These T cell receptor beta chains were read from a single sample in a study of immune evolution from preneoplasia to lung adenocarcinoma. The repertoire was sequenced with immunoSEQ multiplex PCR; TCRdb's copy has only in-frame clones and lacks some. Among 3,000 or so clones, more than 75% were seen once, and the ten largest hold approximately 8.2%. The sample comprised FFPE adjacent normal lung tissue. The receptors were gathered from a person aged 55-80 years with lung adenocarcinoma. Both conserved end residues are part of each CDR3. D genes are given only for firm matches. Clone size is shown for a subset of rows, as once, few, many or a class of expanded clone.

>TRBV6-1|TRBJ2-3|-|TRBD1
TGTGCCAGCAGTGAAACCGACAGGGACGGAGGCGGAGATACGCAGTATTTT
CASSETDRDGGGDTQYF
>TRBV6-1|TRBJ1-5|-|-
TGTGCCAGCTACTCGGGCGCCAATCAGCCCCAGCATTTT
CASYSGANQPQHF
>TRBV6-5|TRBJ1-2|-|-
TGTGCCAGCAGTCCCCTCCCCGGGGTCGACTATGGCTACACCTTC
CASSPLPGVDYGYTF
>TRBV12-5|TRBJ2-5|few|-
TGTGCTAGTGGTCCCCCGGGAGCCCCACAGGAAGGGACCCAGTACTTC
CASGPPGAPQEGTQYF
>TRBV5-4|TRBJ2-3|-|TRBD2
TGTGCCAGCAGCTTCCGACTAGCGGGGCACACAGATACGCAGTATTTT
CASSFRLAGHTDTQYF
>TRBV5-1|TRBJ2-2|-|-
TGCGCCAGCAGCTTGTGGGCCGAGAGTGGCACCGGGGAGCTGTTTTTT
CASSLWAESGTGELFF
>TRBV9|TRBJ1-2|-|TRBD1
TGTGCCAGCTCAGGGGGCGATGACTATGGCTACACCTTC
CASSGGDDYGYTF
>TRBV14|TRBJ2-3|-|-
TGTGCCAGGGGGCGGGGGCCTGTACTGGACACAGATACGCAGTATTTT
CARGRGPVLDTDTQYF
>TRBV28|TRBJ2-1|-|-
TGTGCCAGCAGTTTATCGGCAGGGTTGGGGACCCTTTACAATGAGCAGTTCTTC
CASSLSAGLGTLYNEQFF
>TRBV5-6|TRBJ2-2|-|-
TGTGCCAGCAGCTACAGTTTGTTGACATTACACACCGGGGAGCTGTTTTTT
CASSYSLLTLHTGELFF
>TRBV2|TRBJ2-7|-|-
TGTGCCAGCAGTGAGGTCACCTCCTACGAGCAGTACTTC
CASSEVTSYEQYF
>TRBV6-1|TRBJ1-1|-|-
TGTGCCAGCAGGCGATCTGGGACGGTCCCTGAAGCTTTCTTT
CASRRSGTVPEAFF
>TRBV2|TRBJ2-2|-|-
TGTGGGACCGGGGAGCTGTTTTTT
CGTGELFF
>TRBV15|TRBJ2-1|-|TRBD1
TGTGCCACCAGCAGACTCGGGAATTGGGACAGTTCCGAGCAGTTCTTC
CATSRLGNWDSSEQFF
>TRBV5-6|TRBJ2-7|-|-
TGTGCCAGCAGCTGGGACATGGACGAGCAGTACTTC
CASSWDMDEQYF
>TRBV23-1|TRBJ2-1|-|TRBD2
TGCGCCAGCAGTCATAGGACTAGCGGGGGCCCGAAGGTTTACAATGAGCAGTTCTTC
CASSHRTSGGPKVYNEQFF